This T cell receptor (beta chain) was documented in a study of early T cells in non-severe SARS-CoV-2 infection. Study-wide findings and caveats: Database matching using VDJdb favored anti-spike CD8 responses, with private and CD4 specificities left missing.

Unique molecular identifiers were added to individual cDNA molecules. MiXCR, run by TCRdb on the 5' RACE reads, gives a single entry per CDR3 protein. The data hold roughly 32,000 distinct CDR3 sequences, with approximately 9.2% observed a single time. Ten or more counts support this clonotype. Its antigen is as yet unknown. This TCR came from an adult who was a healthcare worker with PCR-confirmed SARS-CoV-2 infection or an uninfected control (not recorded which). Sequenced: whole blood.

CDR3 sequence: CASSPQGRGNSPLHF. The CDR3 DNA reads TGTGCCAGCTCACCACAGGGCAGGGGCAATTCACCCCTCCACTTT. The gene calls are TRBV18 and TRBJ1-6; weak D call: TRBD1 (6 bases). CDR3 length: 15 residues. Germline assignment: CDR1 KGHSH and CDR2 LQKENI. V dropped 1 base and J dropped 7 bases, with 11 bases sitting between them.